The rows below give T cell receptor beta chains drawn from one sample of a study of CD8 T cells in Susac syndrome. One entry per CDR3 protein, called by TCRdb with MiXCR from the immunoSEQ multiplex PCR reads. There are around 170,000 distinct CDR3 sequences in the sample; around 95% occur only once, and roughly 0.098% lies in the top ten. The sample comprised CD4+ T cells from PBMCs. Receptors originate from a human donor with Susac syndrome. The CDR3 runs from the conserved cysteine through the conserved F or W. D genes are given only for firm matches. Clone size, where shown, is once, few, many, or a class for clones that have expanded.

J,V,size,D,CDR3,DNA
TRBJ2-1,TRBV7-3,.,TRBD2,CASSLGTSGASEQFF,TGTGCCAGCAGCTTAGGGACTAGCGGGGCGAGTGAGCAGTTCTTC
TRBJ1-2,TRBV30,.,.,CAWRLGGYTF,TGTGCCTGGAGGTTGGGGGGCTACACCTTC
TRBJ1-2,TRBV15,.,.,CATSRGPGVYGYTF,TGTGCCACCAGCAGGGGACCAGGAGTCTATGGCTACACCTTC
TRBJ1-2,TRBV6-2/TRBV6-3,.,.,CASSATETTGYTF,TGTGCCAGCAGTGCTACAGAGACAACAGGCTACACCTTC
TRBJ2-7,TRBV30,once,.,CAWSDTLAEQYF,TGTGCCTGGAGTGACACGTTAGCCGAGCAGTACTTC
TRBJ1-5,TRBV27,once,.,CASSTQPNQPQHF,TGTGCCAGCAGTACCCAGCCTAATCAGCCCCAGCATTTT
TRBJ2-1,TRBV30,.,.,CAWSGSSYNEQFF,TGTGCCTGGAGTGGTAGCTCCTACAATGAGCAGTTCTTC
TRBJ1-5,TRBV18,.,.,CASSPWVGSNQPQHF,TGTGCCAGCTCACCATGGGTCGGGAGCAATCAGCCCCAGCATTTT
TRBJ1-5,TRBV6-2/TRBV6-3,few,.,CASSYPLRRDGQPQHF,TGTGCCAGCAGTTACCCGCTGAGGAGGGACGGTCAGCCCCAGCATTTT
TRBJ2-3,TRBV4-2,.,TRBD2,CASSPRGGSASTDTQYF,TGTGCCAGCAGCCCTCGGGGGGGAAGTGCTAGCACAGATACGCAGTATTTT
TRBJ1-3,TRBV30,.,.,CAWSPAFSGNTIYF,TGTGCCTGGAGCCCAGCTTTCTCTGGAAACACCATATATTTT
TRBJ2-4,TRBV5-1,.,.,CASSLGGASQGIQYF,TGCGCCAGCAGCTTGGGAGGGGCCTCACAAGGGATTCAGTACTTC
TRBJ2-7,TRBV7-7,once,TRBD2,CASSLGTNYEQYF,TGTGCCAGCAGCTTGGGGACTAACTACGAGCAGTACTTC
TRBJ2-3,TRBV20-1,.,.,CSARLITDTQYF,TGCAGTGCTAGACTAATCACAGATACGCAGTATTTT
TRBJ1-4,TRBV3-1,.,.,CASSQDAATNEKLFF,TGTGCCAGCAGCCAAGACGCAGCAACTAATGAAAAACTGTTTTTT
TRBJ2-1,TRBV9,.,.,CASSVVPDNEQFF,TGTGCCAGCAGCGTAGTACCGGACAATGAGCAGTTCTTC
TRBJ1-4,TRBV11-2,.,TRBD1,CASSLKNVRDRGEKLFF,TGTGCCAGCAGCTTGAAGAACGTCCGTGACAGGGGTGAAAAACTGTTTTTT
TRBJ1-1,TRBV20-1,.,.,CSARDFRANTEAFF,TGCAGTGCTAGGGACTTCAGGGCGAACACTGAAGCTTTCTTT
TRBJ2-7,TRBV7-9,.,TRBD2,CASSSSGAYEQYF,TGTGCCAGCAGCTCTAGCGGAGCCTACGAGCAGTACTTC
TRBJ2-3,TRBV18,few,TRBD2,CASSRTSGGADTQYF,TGTGCCAGCTCACGGACTAGCGGGGGGGCTGATACGCAGTATTTT